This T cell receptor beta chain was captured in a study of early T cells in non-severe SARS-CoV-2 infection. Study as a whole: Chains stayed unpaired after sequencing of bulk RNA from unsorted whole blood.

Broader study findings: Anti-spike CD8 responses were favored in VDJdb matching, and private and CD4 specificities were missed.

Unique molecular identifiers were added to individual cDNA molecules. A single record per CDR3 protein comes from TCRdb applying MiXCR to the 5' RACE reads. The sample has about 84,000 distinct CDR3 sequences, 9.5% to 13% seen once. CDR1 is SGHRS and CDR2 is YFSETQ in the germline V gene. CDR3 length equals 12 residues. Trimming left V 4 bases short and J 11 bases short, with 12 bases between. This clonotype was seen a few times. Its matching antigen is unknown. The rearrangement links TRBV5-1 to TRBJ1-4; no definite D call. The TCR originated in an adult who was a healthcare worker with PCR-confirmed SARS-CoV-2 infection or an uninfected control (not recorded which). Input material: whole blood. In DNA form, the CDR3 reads TGCGCCAGCAGCACTGGGGTGGGGAAACTGTTTTTT. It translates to CASSTGVGKLFF.